This T cell receptor beta chain was identified in a study of blood T cells in healthy people across ages. Study-level findings and limits: Both higher diversity and more naive CD4+ cells marked long-lived donors when set against aged donors.

PCR was performed a second time for about 7 to 11 cycles using a sample-barcoded 5' primer and a J-beta primer mix. Every cDNA was tagged by a template-switch adaptor with 12 random nucleotides. One entry per CDR3 protein results from TCRdb running MiXCR on the 5' RACE reads. This table holds 650,000 to 700,000 distinct CDR3 sequences, around 32% found once. The length of the CDR3 is 16 residues. Germline-derived CDR1 and CDR2 are KGHSH and LQKENI. Turning to this clonotype: Its target is unknown.

This sequence joins TRBV18 and TRBJ2-7, with D unresolved. The assigned J gene may be wrong: the sequence end matches TRBJ2-5 better. The TCR comes from a woman older than 75 in good health. Sequencing input: blood. The CDR3 reads CASSPIRMGAPETQYF. Written as DNA, the CDR3 is TGTGCCAGCTCCCCCATTCGGATGGGTGCCCCAGAGACCCAGTACTTC.